These T cell receptor beta chains were read from a single sample in a study of blood T cell repertoires in COVID-19. Profiled with immunoSEQ multiplex PCR; TCRdb holds only in-frame clones, not every one. The sample has about 70,000 clones, 85% to 90% seen once. Sequenced: peripheral blood. The receptors here all came from a man aged 80 or over with acute or convalescent COVID-19. Both conserved end residues are part of each CDR3. D genes are given only for firm matches.

d_call j_call v_call cdr3_aa cdr3_nt
. TRBJ2-3 TRBV10-3 CAISESIAESTDTQYF TGTGCCATCAGTGAGTCGATAGCGGAAAGCACAGATACGCAGTATTTT
TRBD2 TRBJ2-7 TRBV7-2 CASSAGLAGGSNEQYF TGTGCCAGCAGCGCCGGACTAGCGGGAGGCTCCAACGAGCAGTACTTC
TRBD1 TRBJ1-2 TRBV12-3/TRBV12-4 CASSLGDRAGCTF TGTGCCAGCAGTTTAGGGGACAGGGCAGGTTGCACCTTC
TRBD1 TRBJ1-4 TRBV7-2 CASSLDGTGGEKLFF TGTGCCAGCAGCTTAGACGGGACAGGGGGTGAAAAACTGTTTTTT
TRBD1 TRBJ1-5 TRBV10-3 CAISLTGDSNQPQHF TGTGCCATCAGTCTCACAGGGGATAGCAATCAGCCCCAGCATTTT
. TRBJ2-2 TRBV6-2/TRBV6-3 CASSSPRGGRGTGELFF TGTGCCAGCAGTTCTCCAAGGGGGGGTAGGGGCACCGGGGAGCTGTTTTTT
. TRBJ2-5 TRBV29-1 CSVITGPQETQYF TGCAGCGTTATAACAGGGCCCCAGGAGACCCAGTACTTC
. TRBJ1-2 TRBV14 CASSQDNRNGYTF TGTGCCAGCAGCCAAGATAATAGAAATGGCTACACCTTC
. TRBJ1-2 TRBV5-1 CASSGGAANYGYTF TGCGCCAGCAGCGGGGGGGCCGCTAACTATGGCTACACCTTC
TRBD2 TRBJ2-7 TRBV28 CASSLRLAGTYEQYF TGTGCCAGCAGCCTAAGACTAGCGGGAACCTACGAGCAGTACTTC